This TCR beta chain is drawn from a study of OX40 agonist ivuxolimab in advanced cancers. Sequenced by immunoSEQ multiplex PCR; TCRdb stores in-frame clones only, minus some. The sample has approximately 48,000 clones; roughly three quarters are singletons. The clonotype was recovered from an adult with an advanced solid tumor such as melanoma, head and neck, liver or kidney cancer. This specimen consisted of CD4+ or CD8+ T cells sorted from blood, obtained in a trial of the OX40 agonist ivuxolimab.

The CDR3 here is CASSLTSGTPNYGYTF. CDR3 bases: TGTGCCAGCAGCTTGACCTCCGGGACACCTAACTATGGCTACACCTTC. The chain is built from TRBV5-6 and TRBJ1-2; D might be TRBD1 (6 bases). Trimming pared 1 base from V and 0 bases from J, leaving 13 bases between. This CDR3 spans 16 amino acids. CDR1 is SGHDT, CDR2 YYEEEE, per germline.